This TCR beta chain was sequenced during a study of T cells after yellow fever vaccination. They built TCR cDNA with 5'RACE template switching, a step that put in a universal primer site and UMIs. A single record per CDR3 protein comes from TCRdb applying MiXCR to the 5' RACE reads. The sample shows hundreds of thousands of distinct CDR3 sequences, around 20% of them seen only once. This clonotype was found a few times. The antigen is unknown. The germline gives CDR1 SEHNR, CDR2 FQNEAQ (reference sequence). V dropped 6 bases and J dropped 7; count of bases not matched to a gene: 7. This CDR3 has 14 residues. General study results and limits: Subsequent booster samples again held most clones from primary vaccination (approximately 95% CD4, roughly 91% CD8).

The sequencing here drew on PBMCs, taken before the yellow fever booster vaccination. The chain uses TRBV7-9 and TRBJ1-1; 11 nucleotides align to TRBD1. This TCR derives from a man between 18 and 29 years old who received the YFV17D yellow fever vaccine. CDR3: CASRPGQGVDEAFF. The CDR3 bases are TGTGCCAGCAGACCGGGACAGGGGGTGGATGAAGCTTTCTTT.